This T cell receptor beta chain was retrieved from a study of T cell responses to AZD1222 COVID-19 vaccine. Whole-study results and caveats: Close to half of spike-specific TCRs reportedly recognize unmutated variant regions.

TCRdb's table, derived via immunoSEQ multiplex PCR, lists solely in-frame clones and lacks some. This table holds roughly 140,000 clones, roughly 93% found once. In germline, CDR1 is MNHEY, CDR2 SVGEGT. The CDR3 spans 14 residues. V was shortened by 0 bases and J by 0 bases, with 5 bases between the two germline ends. About this clone: The target antigen is unknown.

This chain joins TRBV6-2 or TRBV6-3 and TRBJ1-1, with D hard to call. The input for sequencing was peripheral blood, taken 28 days after the second AZD1222 dose. The TCR sequence derives from an adult who received the AZD1222 COVID-19 vaccine. As DNA, the CDR3 is TGTGCCAGCAGTTACTCCAGAATGAACACTGAAGCTTTCTTT. This encodes CASSYSRMNTEAFF.